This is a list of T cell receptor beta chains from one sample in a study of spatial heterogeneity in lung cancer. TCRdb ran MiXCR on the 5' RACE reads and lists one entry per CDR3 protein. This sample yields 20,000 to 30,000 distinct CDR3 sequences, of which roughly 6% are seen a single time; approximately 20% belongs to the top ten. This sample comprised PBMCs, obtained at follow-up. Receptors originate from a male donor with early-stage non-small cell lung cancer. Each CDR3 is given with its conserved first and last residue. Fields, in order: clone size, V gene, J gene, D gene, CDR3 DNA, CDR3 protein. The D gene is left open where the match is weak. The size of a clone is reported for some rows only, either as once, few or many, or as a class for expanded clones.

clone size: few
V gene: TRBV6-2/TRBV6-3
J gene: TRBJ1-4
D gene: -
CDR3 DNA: TGTGCCAGCAGTTACCAGCAGACCAATAATGAAAAACTGTTTTTT
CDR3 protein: CASSYQQTNNEKLFF

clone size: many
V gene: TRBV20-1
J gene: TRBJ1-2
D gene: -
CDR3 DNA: TGCAGTACCGCGGGGGCGGGCTATGGCTACACCTTC
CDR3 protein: CSTAGAGYGYTF

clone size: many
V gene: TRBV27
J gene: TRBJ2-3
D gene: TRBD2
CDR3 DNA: TGTGCCAGCAGTTTATCGGGAGGGCGGGGGAGCACAGATACGCAGTATTTT
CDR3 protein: CASSLSGGRGSTDTQYF

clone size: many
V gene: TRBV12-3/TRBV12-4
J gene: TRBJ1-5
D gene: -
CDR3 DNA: TGTGCCAGCAGTCCCCGGGGGACCGGCAATCAGCCCCAGCATTTT
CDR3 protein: CASSPRGTGNQPQHF

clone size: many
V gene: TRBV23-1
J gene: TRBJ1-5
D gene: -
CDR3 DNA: TGCGCCAGCCGATACAGGGTGGCCAATCAGCCCCAGCATTTT
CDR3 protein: CASRYRVANQPQHF

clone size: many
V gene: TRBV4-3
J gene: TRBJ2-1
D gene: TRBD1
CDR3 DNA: TGCGCCAGCAGCCAGGCTGACAGGGTTCTCTACAATGAGCAGTTCTTC
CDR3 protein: CASSQADRVLYNEQFF

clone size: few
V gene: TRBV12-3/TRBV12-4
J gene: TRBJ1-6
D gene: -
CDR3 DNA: TGTGCCAGCAGTCGACAGAATTCACCCCTCCACTTT
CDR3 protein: CASSRQNSPLHF

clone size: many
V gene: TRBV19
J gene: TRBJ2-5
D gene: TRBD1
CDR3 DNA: TGTGCCAGTAGTATCCGGGACAGGGGACAGACCCAGTACTTC
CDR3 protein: CASSIRDRGQTQYF

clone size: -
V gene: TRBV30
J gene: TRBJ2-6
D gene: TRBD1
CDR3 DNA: TGTGCCTGGAGCCTAGGGACAGGGGAAGTCCTGACTTTC
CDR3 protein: CAWSLGTGEVLTF

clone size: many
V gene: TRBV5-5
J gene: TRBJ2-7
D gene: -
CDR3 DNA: TGTGCCAGCAGCAAAGGCGGACGTAAAAACTACGAGCAGTACTTC
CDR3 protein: CASSKGGRKNYEQYF

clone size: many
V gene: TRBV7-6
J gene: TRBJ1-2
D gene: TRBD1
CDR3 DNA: TGTGCCAGCAGCTCGGGACAGGGCGGCTATGGCTACACCTTC
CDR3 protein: CASSSGQGGYGYTF

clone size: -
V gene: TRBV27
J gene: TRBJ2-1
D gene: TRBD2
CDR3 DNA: TGTGCCAGCACGGGCCCAGCGGGAGTCTCCTACAATGAGCAGTTCTTC
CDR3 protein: CASTGPAGVSYNEQFF

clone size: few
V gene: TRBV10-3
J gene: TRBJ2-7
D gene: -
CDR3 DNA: TGTGCCATCAGTGGTGGTGGGGACGAGGGGTCGAGTTTTGTCTACGAGCAGTACTTC
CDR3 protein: CAISGGGDEGSSFVYEQYF

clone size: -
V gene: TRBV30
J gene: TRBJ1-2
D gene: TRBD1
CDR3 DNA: TGTGCCTGGAGAGGAGACAGGGTAGGAGATGGCTACACCTTC
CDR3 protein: CAWRGDRVGDGYTF

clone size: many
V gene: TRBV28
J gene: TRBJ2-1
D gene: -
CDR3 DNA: TGTGCCACCCGGTCGGTCTGGGAGCAGTTCTTC
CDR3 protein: CATRSVWEQFF

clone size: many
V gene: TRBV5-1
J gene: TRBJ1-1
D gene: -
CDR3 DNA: TGCGCCAGCAGCTTGGCGATGGGCTACACTGAAGCTTTCTTT
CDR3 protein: CASSLAMGYTEAFF

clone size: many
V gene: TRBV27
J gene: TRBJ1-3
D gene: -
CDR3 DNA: TGTGCCAGCAGTTTACTAGCCTCTGGAAACACCATATATTTT
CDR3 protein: CASSLLASGNTIYF

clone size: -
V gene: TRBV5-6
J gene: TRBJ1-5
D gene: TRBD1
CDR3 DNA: TGTGCCAGCAGCCCCTGGGGACAGGGGGGCAATCAGCCCCAGCATTTT
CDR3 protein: CASSPWGQGGNQPQHF

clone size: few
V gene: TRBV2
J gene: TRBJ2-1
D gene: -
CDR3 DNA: TGTGCCAACAGTACCTACGGGGCGGGTGAGCAGTTCTTC
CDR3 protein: CANSTYGAGEQFF

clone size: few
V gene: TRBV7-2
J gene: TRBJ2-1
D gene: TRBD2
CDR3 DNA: TGTGCCAGCAGCTTCGGTCTAGCGGGGGGTGAGCAGTTCTTC
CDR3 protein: CASSFGLAGGEQFF

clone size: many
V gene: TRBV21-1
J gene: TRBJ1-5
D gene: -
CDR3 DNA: TGTGCCAGCAGCAAAGGCGGGACTCGGAGGGGCAATCAGCCCCAGCATTTT
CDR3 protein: CASSKGGTRRGNQPQHF

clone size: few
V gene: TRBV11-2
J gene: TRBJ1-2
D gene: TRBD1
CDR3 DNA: TGTGCCAGCAGCTTCGGGACAGAGGTCTATGGCTACACCTTC
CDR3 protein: CASSFGTEVYGYTF

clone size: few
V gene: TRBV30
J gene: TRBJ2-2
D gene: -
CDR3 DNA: TGTGCCTGGAGCGGTGCCGGGGAGCTGTTTTTT
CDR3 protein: CAWSGAGELFF

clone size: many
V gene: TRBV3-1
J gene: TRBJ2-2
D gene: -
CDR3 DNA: TGTGCCAGCAGCCAGTTCTCCGGGGAGCTGTTTTTT
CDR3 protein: CASSQFSGELFF

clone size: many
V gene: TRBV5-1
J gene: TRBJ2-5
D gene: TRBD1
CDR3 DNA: TGCGCCAGCAGCTTGGCTCAGGGGGCAGGAGAGACCCAGTACTTC
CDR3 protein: CASSLAQGAGETQYF

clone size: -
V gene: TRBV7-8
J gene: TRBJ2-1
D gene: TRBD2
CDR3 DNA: TGTGCCAGCAGCCGGACTAGCGGACGACAGGGTGAGCAGTTCTTC
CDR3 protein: CASSRTSGRQGEQFF

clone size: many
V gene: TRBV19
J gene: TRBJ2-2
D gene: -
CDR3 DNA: TGTGCCAGTAGTATTTGGCCAGGAACGAACACCGGGGAGCTGTTTTTT
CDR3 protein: CASSIWPGTNTGELFF

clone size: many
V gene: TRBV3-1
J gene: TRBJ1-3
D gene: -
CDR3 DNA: TGTGCCAGCAGCCGGACCTCAGGGGCTGGTAGTGGAAACACCATATATTTT
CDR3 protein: CASSRTSGAGSGNTIYF

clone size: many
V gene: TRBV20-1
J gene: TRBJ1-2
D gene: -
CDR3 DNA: TGCAGTGCTAGAGATCTGGAGCTAATCTATGGCTACACCTTC
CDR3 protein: CSARDLELIYGYTF

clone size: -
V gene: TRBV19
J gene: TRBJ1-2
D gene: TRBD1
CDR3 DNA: TGTGCCAGTAGTATCGCGACCGGGACAGCCTATGGCTACACCTTC
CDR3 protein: CASSIATGTAYGYTF

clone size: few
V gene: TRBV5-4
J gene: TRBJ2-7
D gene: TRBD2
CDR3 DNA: TGTGCCAGCAGTCCAAGACTAGCGGGGATTACCTACGAGCAGTACTTC
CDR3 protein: CASSPRLAGITYEQYF

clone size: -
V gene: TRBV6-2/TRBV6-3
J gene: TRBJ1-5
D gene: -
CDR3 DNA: TGTGCCAGCAGTTACCGCCCTACCTCGGAGCAGCCCCAGCATTTT
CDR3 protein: CASSYRPTSEQPQHF

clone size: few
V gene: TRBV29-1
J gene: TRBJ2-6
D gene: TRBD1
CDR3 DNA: TGCAGCGTTGAGTCCCGGGACAGGGGAGGGGCCAACGTCCTGACTTTC
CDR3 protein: CSVESRDRGGANVLTF

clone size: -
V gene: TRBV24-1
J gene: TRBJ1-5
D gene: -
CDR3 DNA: TGTGCCACCAGTGATATCGCAGTTGGCAATCAGCCCCAGCATTTT
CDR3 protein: CATSDIAVGNQPQHF

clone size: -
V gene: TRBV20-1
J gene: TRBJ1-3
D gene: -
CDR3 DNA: TGCAGTGCCCCTCGCGCGGGGGAGGGGGACACCATATATTTT
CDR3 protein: CSAPRAGEGDTIYF

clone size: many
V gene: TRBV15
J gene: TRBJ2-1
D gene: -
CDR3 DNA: TGTGCCACCAGCAGAGATAGAGGCCTCTCTAATGAGCAGTTCTTC
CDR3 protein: CATSRDRGLSNEQFF

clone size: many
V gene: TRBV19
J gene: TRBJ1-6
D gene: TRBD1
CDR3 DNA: TGTGCCAGTAGGTTGACAGGGAATAATTCACCCCTCCACTTT
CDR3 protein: CASRLTGNNSPLHF

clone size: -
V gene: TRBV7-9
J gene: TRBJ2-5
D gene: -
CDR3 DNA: TGTGCCAGCAGCTTCGCACAGGGCGGCGAGACCCAGTACTTC
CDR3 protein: CASSFAQGGETQYF

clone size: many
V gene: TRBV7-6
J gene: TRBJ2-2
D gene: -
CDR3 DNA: TGTGCCAGCAGCTTCCAGGGAGACACCGGGGAGCTGTTTTTT
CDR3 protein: CASSFQGDTGELFF

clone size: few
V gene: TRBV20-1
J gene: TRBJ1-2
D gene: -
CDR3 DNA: TGCAGTGCTAGAGTCGGGGCGCGAGTTGGCTACACCTTC
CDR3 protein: CSARVGARVGYTF

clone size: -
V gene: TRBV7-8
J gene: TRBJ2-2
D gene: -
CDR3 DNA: TGTGCCAGCAGCGTCTACAGGGCCCTACCCGACACCGGGGAGCTGTTTTTT
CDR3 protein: CASSVYRALPDTGELFF

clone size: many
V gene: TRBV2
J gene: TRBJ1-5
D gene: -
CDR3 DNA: TGTGCCAGCAGTGGGGCGGGGGCCAATCAGCCCCAGCATTTT
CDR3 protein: CASSGAGANQPQHF

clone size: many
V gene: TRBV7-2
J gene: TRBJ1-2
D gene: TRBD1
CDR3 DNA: TGTGCCAGCAGGCGCATCGGACAGGGGGGCTCTGGCTACACCTTC
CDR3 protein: CASRRIGQGGSGYTF

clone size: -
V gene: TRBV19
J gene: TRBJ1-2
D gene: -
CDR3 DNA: TGTGCCAGTAGTATTCAGCAGGGCGGGTATGGCTACACCTTC
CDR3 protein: CASSIQQGGYGYTF

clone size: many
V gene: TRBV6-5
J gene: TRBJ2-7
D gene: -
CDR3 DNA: TGTGCCAGCAGCCCCCTCATGAGGGGAGGCGAGCAGTACTTC
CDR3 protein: CASSPLMRGGEQYF

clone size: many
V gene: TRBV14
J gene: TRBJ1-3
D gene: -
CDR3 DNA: TGTGCCAGCAGCCAAGTGGGAAACACCATATATTTT
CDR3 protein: CASSQVGNTIYF

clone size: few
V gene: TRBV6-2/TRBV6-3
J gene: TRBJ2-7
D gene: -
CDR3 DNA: TGTGCCAGCAGGGACGGGTCAGGGGCGGCCTACGAGCAGTACTTC
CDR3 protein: CASRDGSGAAYEQYF

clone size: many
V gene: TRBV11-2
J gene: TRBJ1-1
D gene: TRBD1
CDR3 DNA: TGTGCCAGCAGCTTAGAGGGACAGATAAACACTGAAGCTTTCTTT
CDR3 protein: CASSLEGQINTEAFF

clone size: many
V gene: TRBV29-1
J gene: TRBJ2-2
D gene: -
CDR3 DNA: TGCAGCGTTTCGAACCCCGGGGAGCTGTTTTTT
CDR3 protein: CSVSNPGELFF

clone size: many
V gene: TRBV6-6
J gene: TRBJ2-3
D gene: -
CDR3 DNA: TGTGCCAGCAGTTATGGTGAGGCAGATACGCAGTATTTT
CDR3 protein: CASSYGEADTQYF

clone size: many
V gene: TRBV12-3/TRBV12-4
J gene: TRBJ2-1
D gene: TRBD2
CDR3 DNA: TGTGCCAGCAGTTCTGGGACTAGCGGGGGGGATGAGCAGTTCTTC
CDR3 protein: CASSSGTSGGDEQFF

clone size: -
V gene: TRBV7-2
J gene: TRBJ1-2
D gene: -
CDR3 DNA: TGTGCCAGCAGCCCGGGGGGGGTTGCTGGCTACACCTTC
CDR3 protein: CASSPGGVAGYTF

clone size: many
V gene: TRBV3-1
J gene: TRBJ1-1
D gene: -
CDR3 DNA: TGTGCCAGCAGCCAAGATCTTTGGGGAACTGAAGCTTTCTTT
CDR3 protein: CASSQDLWGTEAFF

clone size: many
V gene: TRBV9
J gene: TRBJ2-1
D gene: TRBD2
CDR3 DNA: TGTGCCAGCAGCTATCCCGGGACTAGCGGGAGTAGGTACAATGAGCAGTTCTTC
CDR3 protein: CASSYPGTSGSRYNEQFF

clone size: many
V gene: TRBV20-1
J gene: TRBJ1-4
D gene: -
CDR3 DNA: TGCAGTGCTAGGGATCAGACCTCCTCAACTAATGAAAAACTGTTTTTT
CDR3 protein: CSARDQTSSTNEKLFF